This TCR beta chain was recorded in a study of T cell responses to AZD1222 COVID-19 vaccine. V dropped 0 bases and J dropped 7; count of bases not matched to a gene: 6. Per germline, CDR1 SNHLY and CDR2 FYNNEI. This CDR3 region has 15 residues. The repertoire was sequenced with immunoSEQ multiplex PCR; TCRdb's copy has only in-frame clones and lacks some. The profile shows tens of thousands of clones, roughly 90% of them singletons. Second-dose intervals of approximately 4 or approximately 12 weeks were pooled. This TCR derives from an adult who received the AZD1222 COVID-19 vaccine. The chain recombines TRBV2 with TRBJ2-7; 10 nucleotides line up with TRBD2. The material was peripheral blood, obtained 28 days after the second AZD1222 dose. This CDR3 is CASSEAGLATREQYF. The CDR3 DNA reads TGTGCCAGCAGTGAAGCGGGACTAGCGACGCGGGAGCAGTACTTC.